Sequencing of this T cell receptor (beta chain) was carried out in a study of blood T cell repertoires in COVID-19. Study-level background: Acute and convalescent COVID-19 specimens originated in the United States, Italy and Spain. Nucleic acid was either cDNA or gDNA, and it came from T cells, B-cell-depleted T cells, or PBMCs.

Original analysis: Reference gene primer amplification gave nucleated cell count estimates. Some clones are missing from TCRdb's copy, which holds only in-frame ones; the method was immunoSEQ multiplex PCR. V and J calls and clone size are as listed in that table; D and trimming were resolved from the DNA. The table records over 95,000 clones, approximately 81% of them present only once. Looked up from germline, CDR1 is MGHRA and CDR2 is YSYEKL. CDR3 length: 19 residues. The V segment lost 1 base and the J segment 2 bases; nucleotides outside the gene matches: 12. This sequence was found in a middle-aged man with acute or convalescent COVID-19. The V call is TRBV4-1, the J call TRBJ2-3, with 10 bases aligning to TRBD2. The sample was peripheral blood. CDR3 region: CASSQVGPGSGGFTDTQYF. Here the CDR3 DNA reads TGCGCCAGCAGCCAAGTGGGTCCGGGTAGCGGGGGGTTCACAGATACGCAGTATTTT.